One and the same sample provided the 28 T cell receptor beta chains below, sequenced in a study of T cells in Graves' hyperthyroidism and ophthalmopathy. Template material for amplifying TCR beta CDR3 regions consisted of RNA transcripts. In the first-round RT-PCR of the TCR CDR3, the HTBI primer set was used. MiXCR, run by TCRdb on the multiplex PCR reads, gives a single entry per CDR3 protein. Of hundreds of thousands of distinct CDR3 sequences listed, 19% are singletons. Sequencing was done on a sample of blood. The receptors were sampled from a woman aged 18-29 years with Graves' hyperthyroidism.

This clonotype was counted ten times or more. The chain is built from TRBV28 and TRBJ1-1; unclear D gene. The CDR3 is 12 amino acids. Trimming left V 7 bases short and J 5 bases short, with 11 bases between. Germline assignment: CDR1 MDHEN and CDR2 SYDVKM. The CDR3 DNA sequence: TGTGCCAGCATCAAAGGGAGGACTGAAGCTTTCTTT. It is translated as CASIKGRTEAFF.

At least ten counts were recorded for this clonotype. No conserved phenylalanine or tryptophan is present at the end of the CDR3, so a read error is the likely explanation. This chain uses TRBV7-8 with TRBJ1-1; TRBD1 matches 7 bases. With 4 bases clipped from V and 0 bases from J, the junction kept 2 bases outside the gene matches. This CDR3 is built from 14 residues. In germline, CDR1 is SGHVS, CDR2 FQNEAQ. The CDR3 bases are TGTGCCAGCAGCTGGGACAGCATGAACACTGAAGCTTTCTCT. Translating it yields CASSWDSMNTEAFS.

There are many counts of this clonotype. The chain recombines TRBV20-1 with TRBJ1-1; 7 bases line up with TRBD1. The V and J ends lost 3 bases and 4 bases, in that order; junction bases with no gene match: 5. The CDR3 consists of 13 residues. Germline assignment: CDR1 DFQATT and CDR2 SNEGSKA (reference sequence). Here the CDR3 DNA reads TGCAGTGCTAGTAGAAGGGGGCTCACTGAAGCTTTCTTT. It specifies CSASRRGLTEAFF.

The chain has TRBV3-1 and TRBJ2-7, with a weak D call TRBD2 (6 bases). The V end was cut by 3 bases, the J end by 3 bases, with 12 bases between. The CDR3 runs 14 residues. Looked up from germline, CDR1 is LGHDT and CDR2 is YNNKEL (reference sequence). The CDR3 DNA follows: TGTGCCAGCAGCCAGGAGCCGGGACTCTACGAGCAGTACTTC. It yields the protein CASSQEPGLYEQYF.

This clonotype was observed at least ten times. The CDR3 nucleotides read TGTGCCAGCAGTTTTTTTACGGACTATGGCTACACCTTC. Translating gives CASSFFTDYGYTF. The chain is built from TRBV12-3 or TRBV12-4 and TRBJ1-2; D is undetermined. The V gene lost 3 bases and the J gene lost 3 bases, with 8 bases spanning the gap. The CDR3 is 13 residues long.

Details on this clonotype: A read error may account for a junction end that differs from germline. The CDR3 DNA reads TGCAGCGCGGGACTAGCGGGGGGCTCCGGCACCAAAAACATTAAGTACTTC. Translation: CSAGLAGGSGTKNIKYF. The chain is built from TRBV29-1 and TRBJ2-4; TRBD2 matches at 15 bases. The CDR3 has 17 amino acids. Germline CDR1 and CDR2: SQVTM and ANQGSEA.

This clonotype was detected a few times. This chain connects TRBV4-1 to TRBJ1-1, with a weak D call TRBD1 (5 bases). V lost 4 bases to trimming and J lost 2 bases, with 17 bases between them. The germline V gene encodes CDR1 MGHRA and CDR2 YSYEKL. This CDR3 contains 16 residues. The CDR3 sequence: CASSPRVVAGNTEAFF. The CDR3 nucleotides are TGCGCCAGCAGCCCCAGGGTGGTGGCGGGAAACACTGAAGCTTTCTTT.

With respect to this clonotype: A much larger clone sits a single nucleotide away, making a read error possible. This sequence joins TRBV7-3 and TRBJ2-2; D is undetermined. Germline V lookup: CDR1 SGHTA, CDR2 FQGTGA. The V end was cut by 8 bases, the J end by 4 bases, with 11 bases between. CDR3 size: 13 residues. Here the CDR3 reads CASGSPVTGELFF. The CDR3 region has the DNA TGTGCCAGCGGCTCCCCCGTCACCGGGGAGCTGTTTTTT.

This clonotype appeared many times. The chain is built from TRBV2 and TRBJ2-2; D not resolved. Per germline, CDR1 SNHLY and CDR2 FYNNEI. The ends were cut back, 5 bases at V and 1 base at J, with 8 bases in the middle. The CDR3 has 14 residues. This CDR3 reads CASSPDGNTGELFF. The CDR3 DNA follows: TGTGCCAGCAGTCCGGACGGGAACACCGGGGAGCTGTTTTTT.

In its sample, this clonotype was seen once. This chain uses TRBV6-1 with TRBJ1-2; weak D call: TRBD1 (5 bases). Trimming stripped 2 bases from V and 8 bases from J, with 15 bases between. CDR3 length equals 14 residues. CDR1 is MNHNS and CDR2 is SASEGT in the germline V gene. As DNA, the CDR3 is TGTGCCAGCAGTGAAAGGGGCAACAGGCGAGGCTACACCTTC. This gives the protein CASSERGNRRGYTF.

This clonotype was counted many times. The rearrangement joins TRBV6-1 to TRBJ1-1; no reliable D call. The CDR3 consists of 13 residues. The V and J ends lost 7 bases and 2 bases respectively, with 11 bases between them. CDR1 and CDR2 from the germline V gene are MNHNS and SASEGT. The CDR3 bases are TGTGCCAGCACCGCGGGGAGCAACACTGAAGCTTTCTTT. Protein: CASTAGSNTEAFF.

This clonotype was detected ten times or more. The CDR3 loop reads CASSRGPTGNQPQHF. As DNA, the CDR3 is TGTGCCAGCAGTAGGGGTCCCACCGGCAATCAGCCCCAGCATTTT. The chain links TRBV6-1 to TRBJ1-5, with a weak D call TRBD1 (5 bases). The CDR3 sequence is 15 residues long. V gave up 5 bases and J gave up 2 bases, with 13 bases separating them. CDR1 and CDR2 from the germline V gene are MNHNS and SASEGT.

This clonotype was seen ten or more times. The chain carries TRBV4-1 and TRBJ1-2; possibly TRBD1 for D (6 bases). Germline CDR1 MGHRA, CDR2 YSYEKL. Trimming pared 3 bases from V and 2 bases from J, leaving 16 bases between. The CDR3 is made up of 16 amino acids. The CDR3 DNA sequence: TGCGCCAGCAGCCAGTGGGGGGGGGGCGCGAACTATGGCTACACCTTC. This encodes CASSQWGGGANYGYTF.

The chain is built from TRBV30 and TRBJ2-5; either TRBD1 or TRBD2 may fit D (5 bases each). Germline CDR1 reads GTSNPN; CDR2 reads SVGIG (reference sequence). The CDR3 has 13 amino acids. The V end lost 1 base, the J end lost 7 bases, and 13 bases lay between the germline ends. CDR3 sequence reads: CAWSAGQGTTQYF. CDR3 coding DNA: TGTGCCTGGAGTGCGGGGCAGGGTACGACCCAGTACTTC. Variable domain in full (rest from reference TRBV30 and TRBJ2-5): SQTIHQWPATLVQPVGSPLSLECTVEGTSNPNLYWYRQAAGRGLQLLFYSVGIGQISSEVPQNLSASRPQDRQFILSSKKLLLSDSGFYLCAWSAGQGTTQYFGPGTRLLVL.

This clonotype was observed many times. This chain links TRBV12-3 or TRBV12-4 with TRBJ1-5; D call uncertain. V shed 1 base and J shed 3 bases, with 7 bases lying between them. There are 14 residues in the CDR3. As DNA, the CDR3 is TGTGCCAGCAGTTTAGAGGAGTTCAATCAGCCCCAGCATTTT. Translation gives CASSLEEFNQPQHF.

The sample holds many counts of this clonotype. This chain links TRBV13 with TRBJ1-3; 8 nucleotides match TRBD1. The V segment lost 3 bases and the J segment 6 bases; nucleotides outside the gene matches: 10. The CDR3 loop spans 16 amino acids. Germline loops: CDR1 PRHDT, CDR2 FYEKMQ (reference sequence). CDR3 in amino acids: CASSFLRGQGENTIYF. In nucleotides, the CDR3 is TGTGCCAGCAGCTTCCTCAGGGGGCAGGGAGAAAACACCATATATTTT.

This clonotype appeared many times. J is TRBJ2-5 and V is TRBV6-1, with 11 bases fitting TRBD2. Looked up from germline, CDR1 is MNHNS and CDR2 is SASEGT. This CDR3 region has 15 residues. With 6 bases clipped from V and 4 bases from J, the junction kept 7 bases outside the gene matches. Here the CDR3 reads CASSPSGGILETQYF. DNA for the CDR3: TGTGCCAGCAGCCCTAGCGGGGGGATATTAGAGACCCAGTACTTC.

This clonotype was found many times. In nucleotides, the CDR3 is TGTGCCAGCAGCTTGTACAGTTTGGATCAGCCCCAGCATTTT. It is translated as CASSLYSLDQPQHF. The chain couples TRBV5-6 to TRBJ1-5; D call uncertain. The CDR3 contains 14 residues. V was trimmed by 1 base and J by 5 bases, leaving 10 bases between them. Germline values: CDR1 SGHDT, CDR2 YYEEEE.

This chain uses TRBV6-1 with TRBJ1-1, with D unclear. V lost 8 bases to trimming and J lost 1 base, with 17 bases between them. Looked up from germline, CDR1 is MNHNS and CDR2 is SASEGT. The CDR3 has 15 residues. CDR3 amino acids: CASPRKTQENTEAFF. The CDR3 bases are TGTGCCAGCCCGAGGAAGACTCAGGAGAACACTGAAGCTTTCTTT.

This clonotype was counted at least ten times. This sequence joins TRBV28 and TRBJ1-2; 8 positions agree with TRBD1. This CDR3 contains 16 residues. The germline gives CDR1 MDHEN, CDR2 SYDVKM. With V trimmed by 3 bases and J by 5 bases, 11 bases remained unmatched. The CDR3 loop reads CASSLLGRQGKYGYTF. The CDR3 nucleotides read TGTGCCAGCAGTTTGCTCGGGAGACAGGGGAAATATGGCTACACCTTC.

The J gene is TRBJ1-5, the V gene TRBV19; D call uncertain. Trimming stripped 3 bases from V and 1 base from J, with 7 bases between. The CDR3 extends over 14 amino acids. CDR1 and CDR2 from the germline V gene are LNHDA and SQIVND (reference sequence). The chain's CDR3 is CASSMRWSNQPQHF. The CDR3 nucleotides are TGTGCCAGTAGTATGCGGTGGAGCAATCAGCCCCAGCATTTT.

This clonotype was observed at least ten times. The V and J genes are TRBV6-1 and TRBJ2-5, with D perhaps TRBD2 (5 bases). The CDR3 has 14 residues. Germline loops: CDR1 MNHNS, CDR2 SASEGT. V was cut by 7 bases and J by 1 base, with 13 bases left in between. CDR3 in DNA: TGTGCCAGCATCCTTAGCGAATCCCAAGAGACCCAGTACTTC. As protein: CASILSESQETQYF.

This clonotype was seen many times. This chain uses TRBV7-3 with TRBJ1-1, with unresolved D. The CDR3 is made up of 18 amino acids. CDR1 is SGHTA, CDR2 FQGTGA, per germline. V shed 5 bases and J shed 1 base, with 23 bases lying between them. CDR3 sequence (DNA): TGTGCCAGCAGCCCCCGGAGGGAACGATTCGCCCCGAACACTGAAGCTTTCTTT. Translating gives CASSPRRERFAPNTEAFF.

This clonotype was picked up a small number of times. The chain uses TRBV6-1 and TRBJ1-1; 7 bases agree with TRBD1. Germline assignment: CDR1 MNHNS and CDR2 SASEGT. After removal of 6 bases from V and 1 base from J, the junction contained 11 bases not matched to a gene. The CDR3 runs to 16 residues. For the CDR3, the DNA is TGTGCCAGCAGGCCTACGACAGGGCGGAGGAACACTGAAGCTTTCTTT. Its protein product is CASRPTTGRRNTEAFF.

This clonotype occurred many times. V usage is TRBV6-5 and J usage is TRBJ1-3; D may be TRBD1 (6 bases). V dropped 6 bases and J dropped 2 bases, with 14 bases sitting between them. The CDR3 is 15 residues long. Per the germline V gene, CDR1 is MNHEY and CDR2 is SVGAGI. The CDR3 spells CASRGTGTTGNTIYF. The CDR3 DNA follows: TGTGCCAGCAGGGGAACCGGGACAACTGGAAACACCATATATTTT.

In this sample, this clonotype turned up many times. The chain couples TRBV4-1 to TRBJ1-1; no definite D call. The CDR3 contains 13 residues. Germline CDR1 and CDR2: MGHRA and YSYEKL. Trimming shortened V by 4 bases and J by 6 bases, and 12 bases separated the two germline ends. DNA of the CDR3: TGCGCCAGCAGCCGTCTAGGAGGGTCTGAAGCTTTCTTT. Its protein product is CASSRLGGSEAFF.

This clonotype was seen many times. The chain employs TRBV20-1 and TRBJ2-2; 7 nucleotides agree with TRBD2. Germline CDR1 is DFQATT and CDR2 is SNEGSKA (reference sequence). CDR3 size: 15 residues. V lost 3 bases, J lost 7 bases, and 11 bases stayed unmatched. The CDR3 bases are TGCAGTGCTAGGTGGGGGGGTGGTGATGGCGGGGAGCTGTTTTTT. It encodes CSARWGGGDGGELFF.

This clonotype has just a few counts. The genes are TRBV6-2 or TRBV6-3 and TRBJ1-1; D is undetermined. The CDR3 length is 13 residues. V lost 7 bases and J 0 bases, leaving 9 bases between the germline ends. From germline, CDR1 is MNHEY and CDR2 SVGEGT. The CDR3 DNA reads as TGTGCCAGCAACAACGAGATGAACACTGAAGCTTTCTTT. Protein: CASNNEMNTEAFF.